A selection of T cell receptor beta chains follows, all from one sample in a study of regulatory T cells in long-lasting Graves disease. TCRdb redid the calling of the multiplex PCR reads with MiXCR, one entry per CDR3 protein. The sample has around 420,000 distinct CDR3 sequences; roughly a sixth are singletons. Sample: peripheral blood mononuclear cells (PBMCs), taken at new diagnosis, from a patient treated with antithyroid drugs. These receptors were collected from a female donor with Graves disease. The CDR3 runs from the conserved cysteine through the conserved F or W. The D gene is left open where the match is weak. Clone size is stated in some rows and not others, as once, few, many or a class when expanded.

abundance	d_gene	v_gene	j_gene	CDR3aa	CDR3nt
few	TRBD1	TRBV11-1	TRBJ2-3	CASSWGQYELDTQYF	TGTGCCAGCAGCTGGGGACAGTACGAGCTGGATACGCAGTATTTT
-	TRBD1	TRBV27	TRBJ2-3	CASRQGAFLTDTQYF	TGTGCCAGCCGTCAGGGGGCGTTCTTAACAGATACGCAGTATTTT
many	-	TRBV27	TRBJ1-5	CASSLSSEDSNQPQHF	TGTGCCAGCAGTTTATCATCGGAAGATAGCAATCAGCCCCAGCATTTT
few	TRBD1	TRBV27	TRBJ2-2	CASSLSGTGGLLTGANTGELFF	TGTGCCAGCAGTTTATCGGGGACAGGGGGCCTACTCACAGGAGCGAACACCGGGGAGCTGTTTTTT
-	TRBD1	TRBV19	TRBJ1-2	CASSFLTGGYYGYTF	TGTGCCAGTAGTTTCTTGACAGGGGGATACTATGGCTACACCTTC
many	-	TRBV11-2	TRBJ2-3	CASSFDGAMTDTQYF	TGTGCCAGCAGTTTCGACGGGGCGATGACAGATACGCAGTATTTT
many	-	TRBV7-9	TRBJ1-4	CASSVSSTTNEKLFF	TGTGCCAGCAGCGTTTCCTCAACAACTAATGAAAAACTGTTTTTT
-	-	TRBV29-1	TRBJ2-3	CSADGLRGDTQYF	TGCAGCGCGGACGGATTGCGCGGAGATACGCAGTATTTT
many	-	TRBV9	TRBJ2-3	CASSVGFVRALGDTQYF	TGTGCCAGCAGCGTAGGTTTCGTCCGGGCTCTCGGAGATACGCAGTATTTT
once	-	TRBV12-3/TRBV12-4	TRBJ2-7	CASSLASDSYEQYF	TGTGCCAGCAGTTTGGCCAGTGATTCCTACGAGCAGTACTTC
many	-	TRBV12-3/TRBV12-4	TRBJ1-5	CASSYASSGNQPQHF	TGTGCCAGCAGTTATGCCAGTTCAGGCAATCAGCCCCAGCATTTT
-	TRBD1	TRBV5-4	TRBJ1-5	CASSLGGQGDQPQHF	TGTGCCAGCAGCTTGGGGGGACAGGGGGATCAGCCCCAGCATTTT